This T cell receptor (beta chain) came from a study of T cell repertoires in cytomegalovirus infection. Whole-study context: Public TCR beta signatures were indicative of both CMV infection and a matching HLA type.

Each CDR3 protein is one row after TCRdb ran MiXCR on the reads. The table includes roughly 69,000 distinct CDR3 sequences, roughly a fifth detected once. Of note for this clonotype: Its antigen is undetermined.

Points from the study as a whole: Summed public TCR beta family frequency identified CMV carriers bearing the relevant HLA.

The receptor was isolated from a human donor in good health (CMV status not recorded). Some clones in this sample may be carry-over from other donors' samples. The source material was CD8+ T cells from cultured PBMCs, sampled from culture after CMV antigen stimulation.

The CDR3 region has the DNA TGTGCCAGCAGCTTAGGGTTTAGGGGTTCCGGGGAGCTGTTTTTT. Its translation is CASSLGFRGSGELFF. The chain carries TRBV7-2 and TRBJ2-2; TRBD1 might be the D (5 bases). The V end lost 1 base, the J end lost 6 bases, and 12 bases lay between the germline ends. Germline lookup yields CDR1 SGHTA and CDR2 FQGNSA. This CDR3 is built from 15 residues.